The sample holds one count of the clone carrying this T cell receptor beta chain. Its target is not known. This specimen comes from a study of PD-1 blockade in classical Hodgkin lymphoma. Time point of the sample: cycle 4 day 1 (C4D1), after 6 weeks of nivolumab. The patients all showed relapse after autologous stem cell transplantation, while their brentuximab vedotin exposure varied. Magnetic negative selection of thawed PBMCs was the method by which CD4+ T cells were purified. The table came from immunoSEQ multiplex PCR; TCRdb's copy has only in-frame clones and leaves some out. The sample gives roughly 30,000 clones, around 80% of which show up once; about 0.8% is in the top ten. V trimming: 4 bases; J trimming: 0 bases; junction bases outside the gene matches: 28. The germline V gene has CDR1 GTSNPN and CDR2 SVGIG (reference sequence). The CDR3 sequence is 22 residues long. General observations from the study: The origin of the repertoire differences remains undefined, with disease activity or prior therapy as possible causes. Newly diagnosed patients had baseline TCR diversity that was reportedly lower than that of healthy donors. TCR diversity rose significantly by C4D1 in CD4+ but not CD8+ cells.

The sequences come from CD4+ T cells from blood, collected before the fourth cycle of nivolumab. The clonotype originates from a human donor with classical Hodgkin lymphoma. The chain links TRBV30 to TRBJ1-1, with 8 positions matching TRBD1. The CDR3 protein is CAWTYWTNTWTGRALMNTEAFF. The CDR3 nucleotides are TGTGCCTGGACTTATTGGACCAATACCTGGACAGGGAGGGCTCTCATGAACACTGAAGCTTTCTTT.